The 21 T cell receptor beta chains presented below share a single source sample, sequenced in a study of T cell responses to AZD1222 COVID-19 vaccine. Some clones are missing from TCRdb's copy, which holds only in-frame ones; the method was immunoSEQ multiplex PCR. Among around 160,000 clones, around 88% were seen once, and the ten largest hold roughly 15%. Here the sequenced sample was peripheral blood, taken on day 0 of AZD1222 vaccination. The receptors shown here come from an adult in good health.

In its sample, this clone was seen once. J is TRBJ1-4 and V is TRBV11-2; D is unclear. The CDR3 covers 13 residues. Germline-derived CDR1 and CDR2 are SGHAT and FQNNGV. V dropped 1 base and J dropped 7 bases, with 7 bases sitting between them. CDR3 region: CASSLGNGEKLFF. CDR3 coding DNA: TGTGCCAGCAGCTTAGGAAATGGTGAAAAACTGTTTTTT. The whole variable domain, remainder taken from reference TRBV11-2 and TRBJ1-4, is EAGVAQSPRYKIIEKRQSVAFWCNPISGHATLYWYQQILGQGPKLLIQFQNNGVVDDSQLPKDRFSAERLKGVDSTLKIQPAKLEDSAVYLCASSLGNGEKLFFGSGTQLSVL.

The CDR3 loop is CAGWDRGRFTGNTIYF. CDR3 coding DNA: TGTGCCGGGTGGGACAGGGGGCGTTTTACTGGAAACACCATATATTTT. The chain couples TRBV5-5 to TRBJ1-3; 12 bases are shared with TRBD1. J lost 2 bases, V lost 10 bases, and 10 bases had no gene match. This CDR3 spans 16 amino acids. Germline V gene sequence: CDR1 SGHKS, CDR2 YYEKEE (reference sequence).

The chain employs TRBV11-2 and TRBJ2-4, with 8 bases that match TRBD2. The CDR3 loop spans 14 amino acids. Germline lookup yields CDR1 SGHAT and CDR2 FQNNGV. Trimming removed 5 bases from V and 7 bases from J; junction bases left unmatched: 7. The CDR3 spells CASSPGGARNIQYF. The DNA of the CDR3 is TGTGCCAGCAGCCCCGGGGGGGCGAGGAACATTCAGTACTTC.

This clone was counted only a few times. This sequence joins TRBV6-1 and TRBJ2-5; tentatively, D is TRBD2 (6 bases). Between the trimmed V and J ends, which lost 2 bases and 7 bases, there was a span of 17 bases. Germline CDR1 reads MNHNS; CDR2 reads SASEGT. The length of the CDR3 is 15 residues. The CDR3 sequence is CASSESLLVEGTQYF. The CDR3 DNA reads TGTGCCAGCAGTGAATCACTCCTCGTGGAGGGGACCCAGTACTTC.

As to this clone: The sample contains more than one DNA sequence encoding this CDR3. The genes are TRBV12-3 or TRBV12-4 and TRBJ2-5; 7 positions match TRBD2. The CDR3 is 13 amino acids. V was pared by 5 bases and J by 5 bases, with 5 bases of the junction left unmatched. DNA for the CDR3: TGTGCCAGCAGTCTGCGGGGGAGGGAGACCCAGTACTTC. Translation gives CASSLRGRETQYF.

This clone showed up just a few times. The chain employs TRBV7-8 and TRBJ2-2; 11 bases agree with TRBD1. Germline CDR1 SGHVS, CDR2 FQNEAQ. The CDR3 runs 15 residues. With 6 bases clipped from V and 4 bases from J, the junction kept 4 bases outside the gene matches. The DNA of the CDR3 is TGTGCCAGCAGGTCCGGGACAGGGGGCACCGGGGAGCTGTTTTTT. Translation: CASRSGTGGTGELFF.

CDR3 sequence reads: CASSVAMTSGGAYEQYF. CDR3 bases: TGTGCCAGCAGCGTAGCTATGACTAGCGGGGGGGCCTACGAGCAGTACTTC. This sequence joins TRBV9 and TRBJ2-7, with 14 positions matching TRBD2. The germline V gene encodes CDR1 SGDLS and CDR2 YYNGEE. The V gene end was trimmed by 0 bases and the J gene end by 2 bases; junction bases not matched to a gene: 4. The CDR3 loop spans 17 amino acids.

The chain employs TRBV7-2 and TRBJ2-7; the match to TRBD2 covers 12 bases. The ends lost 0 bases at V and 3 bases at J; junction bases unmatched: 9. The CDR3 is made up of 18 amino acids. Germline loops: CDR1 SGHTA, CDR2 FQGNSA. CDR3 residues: CASSLALASGGASYEQYF. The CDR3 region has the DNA TGTGCCAGCAGCTTAGCGCTGGCTAGCGGGGGGGCTAGCTACGAGCAGTACTTC.

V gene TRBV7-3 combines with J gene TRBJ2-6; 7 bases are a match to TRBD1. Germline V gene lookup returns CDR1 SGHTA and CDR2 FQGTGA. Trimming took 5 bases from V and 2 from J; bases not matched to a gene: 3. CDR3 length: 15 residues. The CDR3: CASSVDRAGANVLTF. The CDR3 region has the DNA TGTGCCAGCAGCGTCGACAGGGCTGGGGCCAACGTCCTGACTTTC.

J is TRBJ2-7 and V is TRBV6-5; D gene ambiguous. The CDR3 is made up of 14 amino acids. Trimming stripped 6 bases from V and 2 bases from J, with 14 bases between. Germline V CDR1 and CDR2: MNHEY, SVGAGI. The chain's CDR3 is CASSKTDPAYEQYF. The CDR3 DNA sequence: TGTGCCAGCAGCAAGACTGACCCTGCCTACGAGCAGTACTTC.

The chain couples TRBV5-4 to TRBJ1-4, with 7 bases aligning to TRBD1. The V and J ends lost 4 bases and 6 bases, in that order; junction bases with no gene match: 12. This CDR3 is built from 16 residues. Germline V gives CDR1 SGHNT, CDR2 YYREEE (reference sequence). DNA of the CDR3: TGTGCCAGCAGCGCCCCAGGGGGGGGTACAGATGAAAAACTGTTTTTT. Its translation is CASSAPGGGTDEKLFF. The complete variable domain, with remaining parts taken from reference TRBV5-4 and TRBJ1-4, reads ETGVTQSPTHLIKTRGQQVTLRCSSQSGHNTVSWYQQALGQGPQFIFQYYREEENGRGNFPPRFSGLQFPNYSSELNVNALELDDSALYLCASSAPGGGTDEKLFFGSGTQLSVL.

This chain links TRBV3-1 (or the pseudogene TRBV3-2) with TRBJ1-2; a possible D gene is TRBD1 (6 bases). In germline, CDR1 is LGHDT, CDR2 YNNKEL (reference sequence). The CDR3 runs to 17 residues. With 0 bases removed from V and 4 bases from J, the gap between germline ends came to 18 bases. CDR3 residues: CASSQDLRGVMGYGYTF. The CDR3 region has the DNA TGTGCCAGCAGCCAAGATCTCAGGGGTGTTATGGGCTATGGCTACACCTTC.

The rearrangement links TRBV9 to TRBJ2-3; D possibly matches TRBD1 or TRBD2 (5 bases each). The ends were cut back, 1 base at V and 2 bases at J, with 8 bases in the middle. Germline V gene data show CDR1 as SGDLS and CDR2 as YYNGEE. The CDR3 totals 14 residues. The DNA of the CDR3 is TGTGCCAGCAGCGTACTAGGGACCACAGATACGCAGTATTTT. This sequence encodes CASSVLGTTDTQYF. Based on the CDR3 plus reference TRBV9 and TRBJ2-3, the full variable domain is DSGVTQTPKHLITATGQRVTLRCSPRSGDLSVYWYQQSLDQGLQFLIQYYNGEERAKGNILERFSAQQFPDLHSELNLSSLELGDSALYFCASSVLGTTDTQYFGPGTRLTVL.

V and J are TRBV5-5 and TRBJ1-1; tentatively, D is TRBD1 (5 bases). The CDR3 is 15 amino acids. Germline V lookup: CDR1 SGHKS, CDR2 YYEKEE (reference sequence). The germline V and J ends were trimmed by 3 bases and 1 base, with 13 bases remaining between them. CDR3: CASSSAVGGNTEAFF. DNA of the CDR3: TGTGCCAGCAGCTCCGCCGTGGGGGGGAACACTGAAGCTTTCTTT. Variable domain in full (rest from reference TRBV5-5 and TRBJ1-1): DAGVTQSPTHLIKTRGQQVTLRCSPISGHKSVSWYQQVLGQGPQFIFQYYEKEERGRGNFPDRFSARQFPNYSSELNVNALLLGDSALYLCASSSAVGGNTEAFFGQGTRLTVV.

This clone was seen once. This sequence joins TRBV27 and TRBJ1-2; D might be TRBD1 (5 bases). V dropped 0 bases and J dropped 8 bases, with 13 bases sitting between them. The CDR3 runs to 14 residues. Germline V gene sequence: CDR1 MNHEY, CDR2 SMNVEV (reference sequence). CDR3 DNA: TGTGCCAGCAGTTTATCAAGGGGCCTTGAGGGCTACACCTTC. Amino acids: CASSLSRGLEGYTF.

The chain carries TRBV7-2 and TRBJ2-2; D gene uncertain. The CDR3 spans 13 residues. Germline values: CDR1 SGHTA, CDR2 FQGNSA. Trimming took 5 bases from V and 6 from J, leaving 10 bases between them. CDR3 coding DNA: TGTGCCAGCAGCGGCAGGATCCCCGGGGAGCTGTTTTTT. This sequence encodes CASSGRIPGELFF.

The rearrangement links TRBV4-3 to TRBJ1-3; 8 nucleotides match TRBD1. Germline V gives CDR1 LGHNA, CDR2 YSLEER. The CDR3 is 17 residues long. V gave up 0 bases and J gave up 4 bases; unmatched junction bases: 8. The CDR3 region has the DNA TGCGCCAGCAGCCAAGAGTACGGACAGGGATTAGGAAACACCATATATTTT. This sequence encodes CASSQEYGQGLGNTIYF.

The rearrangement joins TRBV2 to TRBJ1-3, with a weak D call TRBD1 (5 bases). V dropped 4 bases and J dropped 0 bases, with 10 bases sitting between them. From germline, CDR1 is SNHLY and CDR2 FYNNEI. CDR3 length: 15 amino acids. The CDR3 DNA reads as TGTGCCAGCAGTGGAGGGGTGAGCTCTGGAAACACCATATATTTT. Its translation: CASSGGVSSGNTIYF.

The CDR3 protein is CASSFATSGEQYF. CDR3 coding DNA: TGTGCCAGCAGCTTCGCGACTAGTGGCGAGCAGTACTTC. The genes are TRBV7-8 and TRBJ2-7, with D perhaps matching TRBD2 (6 bases). This CDR3 spans 13 amino acids. The germline V gene has CDR1 SGHVS and CDR2 FQNEAQ. Trimming removed 3 bases at V and 6 bases at J, with 12 bases between.

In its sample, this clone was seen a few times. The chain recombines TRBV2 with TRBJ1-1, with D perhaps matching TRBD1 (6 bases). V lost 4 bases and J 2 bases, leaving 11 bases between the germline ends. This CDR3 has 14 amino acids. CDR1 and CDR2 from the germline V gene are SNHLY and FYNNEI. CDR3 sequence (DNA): TGTGCCAGCAGTGTTCAGGGGCGCAACACTGAAGCTTTCTTT. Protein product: CASSVQGRNTEAFF.

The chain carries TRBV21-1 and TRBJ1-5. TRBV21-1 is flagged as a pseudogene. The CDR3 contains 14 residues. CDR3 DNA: TGTGCCAGCAGCAAAGCGCGGGTTAATCAGCCCCAGCATTTT. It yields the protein CASSKARVNQPQHF.